A single sample is the source of the 28 T cell receptor beta chains below, sequenced in a study of tumor and adjacent non-tumor tissue in lung cancer. Three rounds of nested PCR, following a modified ARM-PCR protocol, produced the TCRbeta library. TCRdb ran MiXCR on the multiplex PCR reads and lists one entry per CDR3 protein. The sample has fewer than 150,000 distinct CDR3 sequences, approximately 66% seen once. No cell sorting was done before RNA was extracted from the tissue. Sample: lung tumor tissue. Receptor source: a man between 60 and 70 years old with small cell lung cancer.

To note about this clonotype: The junction departs from germline at one end; a sequencing error may be responsible. This chain joins TRBV11-3 and TRBJ2-1, with 9 bases lining up with TRBD2. The length of the CDR3 is 15 residues. The germline gives CDR1 SGHNT, CDR2 YENEEA. CDR3 in DNA: TGTGCCAGCACCCCGGGACTAGCCGCTATCGATGAGCAGTTTTTC. Amino acid sequence: CASTPGLAAIDEQFF.

This clonotype was seen a handful of times. This may be a read error, as it is one base from a much larger clone. This chain joins TRBV12-3 or TRBV12-4 and TRBJ1-6, with 9 bases identical to TRBD1. This CDR3 is 12 amino acids long. CDR3 nucleotide sequence: TGTGCCAGCAGTCGACAGGGGGGACCCCCCCACTTT. It yields the protein CASSRQGGPPHF.

About this clonotype itself: This sequence may be a read error, since a much larger clone differs from it by one base. V gene TRBV30 combines with J gene TRBJ1-1; 9 bases align to TRBD1. There are 9 residues in the CDR3. Germline-derived CDR1 and CDR2 are GTSNPN and SVGIG (reference sequence). As DNA, the CDR3 is TGTGCCTGGAGTATGGACAGGGGTTTT. It yields the protein CAWSMDRGF.

As to this clonotype: An end of the junction differs from the germline gene, which may be a read error. The chain uses TRBV11-3 and TRBJ1-2, with D possibly matching TRBD1 (5 bases). CDR3 length equals 12 residues. The V gene's germline CDR1 is SGHNT and CDR2 YENEEA. CDR3 sequence reads: CSSSLGRGTDTF. Written as DNA, the CDR3 is TGTTCCAGCAGCTTAGGCCGAGGGACGGACACCTTC.

In this sample, this clonotype turned up many times. The chain is built from TRBV5-4 and TRBJ2-1; the D gene is possibly TRBD2 (5 bases). The CDR3 consists of 12 residues. With 2 bases removed from V and 5 bases from J, the gap between germline ends came to 5 bases. Germline loops: CDR1 SGHNT, CDR2 YYREEE (reference sequence). Here the CDR3 reads CASSLADNEQFF. CDR3 nucleotide sequence: TGTGCCAGCAGCTTAGCGGACAATGAGCAGTTCTTC.

By frequency in the sample, this clonotype is medium-sized. One junction end disagrees with the germline gene, perhaps due to a read error. The CDR3 protein is CASSVAMGVAGADTQYF. The DNA for the CDR3 is TGTGCCAGCAGCGTAGCCATGGGAGTGGCCGGGGCAGATACGCAGTATTTT. The chain links TRBV11-1 to TRBJ2-3; possibly TRBD2 for D (5 bases). The CDR3 is 17 amino acids. Germline CDR1 reads SGHAT; CDR2 reads FQDESV (reference sequence).

The chain uses TRBV6-5 and TRBJ2-7, with D unresolved. V lost 5 bases, J lost 3 bases, and 11 bases lay in between. Germline CDR1 and CDR2: MNHEY and SVGAGI. The CDR3 spans 13 residues. The DNA of the CDR3 is TGTGCCAGCAGTGAAGGGTATCTCTACGAGCAGTACGTC. Its translation: CASSEGYLYEQYV.

This clonotype was observed many times. The genes are TRBV11-3 and TRBJ2-2; 16 nucleotides align to TRBD2. From germline, CDR1 is SGHNT and CDR2 YENEEA. This CDR3 region has 19 residues. V lost 5 bases to trimming and J lost 8 bases; unmatched junction nucleotides: 14. The chain's CDR3 is CASSPRGLAGGPSYGELFF. The CDR3 DNA follows: TGTGCCAGCAGCCCGAGGGGACTAGCGGGAGGGCCCTCGTATGGGGAGCTGTTTTTT.

Of note for this clonotype: This could be a read error, since a much larger clone is one nucleotide away. This rearrangement joins TRBV6-1 to TRBJ2-5; the D call may be TRBD1 or TRBD2 (5 bases each). Germline V gene data show CDR1 as MNHNS and CDR2 as SASEGT. This CDR3 is built from 12 residues. The CDR3: CASSESGGTQHF. In DNA form, the CDR3 reads TGTGCCAGCAGTGAAAGCGGTGGGACCCAGCACTTC.

Note on this clonotype: A read error may account for a junction end that differs from germline. The rearrangement links TRBV11-2 to TRBJ2-1, with TRBD2 identical over 9 bases. This CDR3 contains 15 residues. The germline V gene has CDR1 SGHAT and CDR2 FQNNGV. CDR3 loop: CASSSRLAAHNEQFF. CDR3 in DNA: TGTGCCAGCAGCTCAAGACTAGCGGCGCACAATGAGCAGTTCTTT.

The chain is built from TRBV12-3 or TRBV12-4 and TRBJ2-7, with 9 nucleotides matching TRBD2. V lost 10 bases and J lost 0; bases outside the gene matches: 7. CDR3 size: 14 residues. CDR3 DNA sequence: TGTGCCACCCAATATAGCGGGAGCTCCTACGAGCAGTACTTC. This encodes CATQYSGSSYEQYF.

This clonotype turned up a few times. The rearrangement links TRBV4-2 to TRBJ1-1, with a possible D match to TRBD1 (5 bases). CDR1 and CDR2 (germline): LGHNA, YNFKEQ. Trimming took off 4 bases at V and 7 bases at J, with 16 bases between the two ends. The length of the CDR3 is 14 residues. DNA for the CDR3: TGTGCCAGCAGCCGATCGGATTGGGGGATTGAAGCTTTCTTT. As protein: CASSRSDWGIEAFF.

This clonotype occurred a few times. A read error may explain this, as a much larger clone is one base away. The rearrangement links TRBV11-1 to TRBJ2-3; maybe TRBD2 (5 bases). Per the germline V gene, CDR1 is SGHAT and CDR2 is FQDESV (reference sequence). The CDR3 has 13 amino acids. Trimming removed 7 bases at V and 2 bases at J, with 10 bases between. CDR3 protein: CASNPGITDTQYF. DNA of the CDR3: TGTGCCAGCAACCCCGGGATCACAGATACGCAGTATTTT.

About this clonotype: This sequence may be a read error, since a much larger clone differs from it by one base. The gene calls are TRBV7-8 and TRBJ2-1, with D uncertain. The CDR3 covers 14 residues. Germline V gene sequence: CDR1 SGHVS, CDR2 FQNEAQ. Here the CDR3 reads CASSRSLAYNEQLF. CDR3 nucleotide sequence: TGTGCCAGCAGCCGCTCGCTCGCCTACAATGAGCAGCTCTTC. Looking up the rest from reference TRBV7-8 and TRBJ2-1 gives the full variable domain: GAGVSQSPRYKVAKRGQDVALRCDPISGHVSLFWYQQALGQGPEFLTYFQNEAQLDKSGLPSDRFFAERPEGSVSTLKIQRTQQEDSAVYLCASSRSLAYNEQLFGPGTRLTVL.

In the case of this clonotype: This may arise from a read error, as a much more abundant clone is one base away. The chain couples TRBV7-8 to TRBJ2-3; 9 positions agree with TRBD1. The V and J ends lost 1 base and 3 bases, in that order; junction bases with no gene match: 5. Per germline, CDR1 SGHVS and CDR2 FQNEAQ. The CDR3 covers 16 residues. The CDR3 here is CASSLDTGGVTDTQYF. In DNA form, the CDR3 reads TGTGCCAGCAGCTTAGACACAGGGGGCGTGACAGATACGCAGTATTTT. Looking up the rest from reference TRBV7-8 and TRBJ2-3 gives the full variable domain: GAGVSQSPRYKVAKRGQDVALRCDPISGHVSLFWYQQALGQGPEFLTYFQNEAQLDKSGLPSDRFFAERPEGSVSTLKIQRTQQEDSAVYLCASSLDTGGVTDTQYFGPGTRLTVL.

With respect to this clonotype: Likely a read error: the CDR3 ends without its conserved phenylalanine or tryptophan. This chain uses TRBV5-5 with TRBJ2-2, with TRBD1 as a possible D gene (7 bases). CDR3 length equals 13 residues. Germline-derived CDR1 and CDR2 are SGHKS and YYEKEE (reference sequence). The CDR3 DNA reads TGTGTCAGCAGGGCAGGGGGGACCGGGGAGCTGTTTTCT. Translated, it gives CVSRAGGTGELFS.

In the case of this clonotype: Since a much larger clone is just one base distant, this may be a read error. This CDR3 is CVSSYSKRADTQYF. Here the CDR3 DNA reads TGTGTCAGCAGTTACTCGAAGCGAGCAGATACGCAGTATTTT. The V and J genes are TRBV6-5 and TRBJ2-3; D unresolved. CDR1 and CDR2 (germline): MNHEY, SVGAGI. There are 14 residues in the CDR3.

In its sample, this clonotype was seen many times. The V call is TRBV11-2, the J call TRBJ2-5; perhaps TRBD2 as D (6 bases). V dropped 5 bases and J dropped 5 bases, with 21 bases sitting between them. The CDR3 consists of 16 residues. Per the germline V gene, CDR1 is SGHAT and CDR2 is FQNNGV. For the CDR3, the DNA is TGTGCCAGCAGCCCATTGACGGGAGATCGGGGGGAGACCCAGTACTTC. Its protein product is CASSPLTGDRGETQYF.

Regarding this clonotype: The germline gene is not matched at one end of the junction; a read error may be the cause. The V gene is TRBV30, the J gene TRBJ2-3, with D hard to call. Germline lookup yields CDR1 GTSNPN and CDR2 SVGIG (reference sequence). The CDR3 has 11 amino acids. The chain's CDR3 is CAWNAADTQYF. DNA of the CDR3: TGTGCCTGGAATGCCGCAGATACGCAATATTTT.

As to this clonotype: At one of its ends the junction is not consistent with the germline gene, which may arise from a read error. V is TRBV12-3 or TRBV12-4 and J is TRBJ1-5; D is ambiguous. This CDR3 spans 12 amino acids. The CDR3 reads CASSLRCQPRHF. The CDR3, as DNA: TGTGCCAGCAGTTTGCGGTGTCAGCCCCGGCATTTT.

This clonotype showed up many times. The chain uses TRBV6-6 and TRBJ2-1, with 13 bases fitting TRBD2. V trimming: 4 bases; J trimming: 8 bases; junction bases outside the gene matches: 8. The length of the CDR3 is 16 residues. The germline V gene has CDR1 MNHNY and CDR2 SVGAGI (reference sequence). As DNA, the CDR3 is TGTGCCAGCAGTTCCAGGGGACTAGCGGGACGGGATGAGCAGTTCTTC. Protein product: CASSSRGLAGRDEQFF.

The rearrangement uses TRBV6-5 and TRBJ2-3; TRBD2 aligns across 11 bases. Germline lookup yields CDR1 MNHEY and CDR2 SVGAGI. The V and J ends lost 4 bases and 6 bases, in that order; junction bases with no gene match: 12. The CDR3 has 17 amino acids. CDR3 DNA: TGTGCCAGCAGTTTCACCCGAGCTAGCGGGAGGCGGGATACGCAGTATTTT. Residues: CASSFTRASGRRDTQYF.

With regard to this clonotype: A junction end diverges from the germline sequence, so it may reflect a read error. The chain joins TRBV20-1 to TRBJ2-1; 11 bases agree with TRBD2. The CDR3 loop spans 16 amino acids. Germline V lookup: CDR1 DFQATT, CDR2 SNEGSKA (reference sequence). The CDR3 loop is CSATVAGGTFVGEQFF. The CDR3 region has the DNA TGCAGCGCTACGGTAGCGGGAGGGACATTCGTCGGTGAGCAGTTCTTC.

The sample holds a few counts of this clonotype. One junction end disagrees with the germline gene, perhaps due to a read error. This chain links TRBV20-1 with TRBJ1-5; D perhaps matches TRBD1 (6 bases). The CDR3 covers 15 residues. From germline, CDR1 is DFQATT and CDR2 SNEGSKA (reference sequence). CDR3 coding DNA: TGCAATGCTAGGGTCAAAACAGGGTTCAATCAGCCCCAGCATTTT. Translation: CNARVKTGFNQPQHF.

On this clonotype: At one end the junction does not follow the germline gene, possibly because of a read error. CDR3 DNA sequence: TGTGGCAGCAGTTACACGAATGAAAAACTGTTTTTT. Its protein is CGSSYTNEKLFF. The V call is TRBV2, the J call TRBJ1-4; the D is unclear. CDR3 length equals 12 residues. Germline lookup yields CDR1 SNHLY and CDR2 FYNNEI.

Concerning this clonotype: A junction end diverges from the germline sequence, so it may reflect a read error. The J gene is TRBJ2-3, the V gene TRBV20-1, with D perhaps matching TRBD1 (5 bases). The CDR3 has 14 residues. CDR1 is DFQATT and CDR2 is SNEGSKA in the germline V gene (reference sequence). The CDR3: CSAGRVILTDMQYF. CDR3 nucleotides: TGCAGTGCTGGACGTGTCATCCTGACAGATATGCAGTATTTT.

Note on this clonotype: One junction end does not reproduce the germline sequence, and a read error may be involved. The chain employs TRBV11-3 and TRBJ2-7; possibly TRBD1 for D (5 bases). Germline V gene sequence: CDR1 SGHNT, CDR2 YENEEA. The CDR3 is 12 amino acids. As DNA, the CDR3 is TGTACCAGCAGCTTAGGGGCCATGGAGCAGTACTTC. Encoded protein: CTSSLGAMEQYF. The full variable domain, completed using reference TRBV11-3 and TRBJ2-7, is EAGVVQSPRYKIIEKKQPVAFWCNPISGHNTLYWYLQNLGQGPELLIRYENEEAVDDSQLPKDRFSAERLKGVDSTLKIQPAELGDSAVYLCTSSLGAMEQYFGPGTRLTVT.

With regard to this clonotype: As the CDR3 is not closed by the conserved phenylalanine or tryptophan, this likely results from a read error. The chain is built from TRBV6-5 and TRBJ2-2, with D possibly TRBD2 on 6 matching bases. The V end was cut by 6 bases, the J end by 6 bases, with 14 bases between. The germline CDR1 and CDR2 sequences are MNHEY and SVGAGI. This CDR3 has 14 amino acids. The CDR3 DNA is TGTGCCAGCAGAAAGCGGGCAATCCCCGGGGAGCTGTTTCTT. Its translation is CASRKRAIPGELFL.